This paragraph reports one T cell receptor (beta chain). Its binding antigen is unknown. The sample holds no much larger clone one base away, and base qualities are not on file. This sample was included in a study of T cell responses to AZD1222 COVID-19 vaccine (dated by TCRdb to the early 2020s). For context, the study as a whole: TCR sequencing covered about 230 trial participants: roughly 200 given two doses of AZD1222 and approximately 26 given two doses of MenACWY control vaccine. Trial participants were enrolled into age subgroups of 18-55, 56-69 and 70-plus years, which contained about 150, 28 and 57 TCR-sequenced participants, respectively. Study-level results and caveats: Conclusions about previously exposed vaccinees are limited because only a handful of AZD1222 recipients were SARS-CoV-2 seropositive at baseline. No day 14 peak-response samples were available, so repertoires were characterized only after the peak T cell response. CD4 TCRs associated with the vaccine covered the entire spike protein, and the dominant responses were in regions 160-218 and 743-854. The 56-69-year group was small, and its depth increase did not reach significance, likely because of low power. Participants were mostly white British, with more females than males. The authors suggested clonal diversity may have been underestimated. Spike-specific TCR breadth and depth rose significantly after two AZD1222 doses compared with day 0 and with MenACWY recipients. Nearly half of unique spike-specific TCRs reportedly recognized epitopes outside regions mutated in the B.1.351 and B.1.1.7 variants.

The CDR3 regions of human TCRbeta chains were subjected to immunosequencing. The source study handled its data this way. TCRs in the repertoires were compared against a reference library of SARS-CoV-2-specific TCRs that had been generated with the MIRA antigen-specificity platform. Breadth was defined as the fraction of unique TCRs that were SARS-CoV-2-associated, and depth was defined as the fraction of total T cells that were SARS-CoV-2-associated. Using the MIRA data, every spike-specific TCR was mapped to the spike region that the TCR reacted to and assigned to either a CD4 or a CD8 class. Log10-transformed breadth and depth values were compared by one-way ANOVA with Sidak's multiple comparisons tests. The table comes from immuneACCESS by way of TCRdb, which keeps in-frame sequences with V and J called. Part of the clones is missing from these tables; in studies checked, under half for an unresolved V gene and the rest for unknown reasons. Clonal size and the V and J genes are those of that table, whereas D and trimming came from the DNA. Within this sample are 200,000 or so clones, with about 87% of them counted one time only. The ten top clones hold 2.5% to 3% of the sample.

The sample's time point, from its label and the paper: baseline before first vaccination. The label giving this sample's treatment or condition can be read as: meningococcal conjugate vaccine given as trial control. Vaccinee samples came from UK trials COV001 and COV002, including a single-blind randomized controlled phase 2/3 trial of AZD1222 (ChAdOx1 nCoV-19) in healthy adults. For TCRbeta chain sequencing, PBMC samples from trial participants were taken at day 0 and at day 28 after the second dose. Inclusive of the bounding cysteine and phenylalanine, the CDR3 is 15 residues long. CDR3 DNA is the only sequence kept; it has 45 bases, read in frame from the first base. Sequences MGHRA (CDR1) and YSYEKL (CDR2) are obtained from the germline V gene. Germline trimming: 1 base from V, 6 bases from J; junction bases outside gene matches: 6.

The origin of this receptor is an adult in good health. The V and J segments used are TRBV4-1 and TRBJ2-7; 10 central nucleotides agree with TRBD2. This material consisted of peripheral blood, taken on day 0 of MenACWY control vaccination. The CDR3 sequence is CASSQGPGLAIEQYF. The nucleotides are TGCGCCAGCAGCCAAGGCCCGGGACTAGCGATCGAGCAGTACTTC.